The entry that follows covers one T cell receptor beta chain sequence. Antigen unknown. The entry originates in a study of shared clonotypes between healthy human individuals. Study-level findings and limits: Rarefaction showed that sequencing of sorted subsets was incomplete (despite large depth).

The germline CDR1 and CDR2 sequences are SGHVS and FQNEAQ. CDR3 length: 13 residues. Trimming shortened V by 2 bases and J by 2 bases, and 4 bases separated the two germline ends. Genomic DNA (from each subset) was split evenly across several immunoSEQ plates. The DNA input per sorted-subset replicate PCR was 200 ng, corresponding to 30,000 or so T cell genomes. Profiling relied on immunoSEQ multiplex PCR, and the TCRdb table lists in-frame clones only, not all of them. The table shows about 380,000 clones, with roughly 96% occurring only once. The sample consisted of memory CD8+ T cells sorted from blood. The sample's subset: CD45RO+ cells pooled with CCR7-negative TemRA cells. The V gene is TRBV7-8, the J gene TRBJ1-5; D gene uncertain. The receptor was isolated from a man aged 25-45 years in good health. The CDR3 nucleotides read TGTGCCAGCAGCTTAACAGGCAATCAGCCCCAGCATTTT. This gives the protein CASSLTGNQPQHF. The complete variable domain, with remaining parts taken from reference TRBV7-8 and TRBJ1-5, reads GAGVSQSPRYKVAKRGQDVALRCDPISGHVSLFWYQQALGQGPEFLTYFQNEAQLDKSGLPSDRFFAERPEGSVSTLKIQRTQQEDSAVYLCASSLTGNQPQHFGDGTRLSIL.